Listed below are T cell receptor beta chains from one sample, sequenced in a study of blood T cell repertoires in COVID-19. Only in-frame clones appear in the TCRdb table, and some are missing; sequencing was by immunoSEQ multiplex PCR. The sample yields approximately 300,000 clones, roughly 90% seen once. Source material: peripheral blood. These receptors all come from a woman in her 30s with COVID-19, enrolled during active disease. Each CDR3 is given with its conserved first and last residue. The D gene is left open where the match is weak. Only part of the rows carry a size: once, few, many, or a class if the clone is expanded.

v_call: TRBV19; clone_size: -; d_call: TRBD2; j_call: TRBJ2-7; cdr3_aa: CASSPTSGRVYEQYF; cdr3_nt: TGTGCCAGTAGTCCTACTAGCGGGAGGGTGTACGAGCAGTACTTC
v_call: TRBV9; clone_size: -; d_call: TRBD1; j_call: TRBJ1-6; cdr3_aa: CASSAGTGGNSPLHF; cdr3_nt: TGTGCCAGCAGCGCGGGGACAGGGGGGAATTCACCCCTCCACTTT
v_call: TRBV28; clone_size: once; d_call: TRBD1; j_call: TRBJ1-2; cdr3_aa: CASKTPGQGFGYTF; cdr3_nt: TGTGCCAGCAAAACCCCGGGACAGGGGTTTGGCTACACCTTC
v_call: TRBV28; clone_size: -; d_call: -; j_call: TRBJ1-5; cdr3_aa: CASSPVNQPQHF; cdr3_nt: TGTGCCAGCTCCCCTGTGAATCAGCCCCAGCATTTT
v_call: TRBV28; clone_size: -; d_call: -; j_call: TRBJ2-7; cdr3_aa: CASSFRGVAYEQYF; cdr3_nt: TGTGCCAGCAGTTTTAGGGGCGTAGCCTACGAGCAGTACTTC
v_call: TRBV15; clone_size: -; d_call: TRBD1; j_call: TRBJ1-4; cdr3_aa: CATSGRDSVGEKLFF; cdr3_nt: TGTGCCACCAGCGGCCGGGACAGTGTAGGTGAAAAACTGTTTTTT
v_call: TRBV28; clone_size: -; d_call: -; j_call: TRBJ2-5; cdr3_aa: CASSLSSGLETQYF; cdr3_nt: TGTGCCAGCAGTTTATCGAGCGGGTTGGAGACCCAGTACTTC
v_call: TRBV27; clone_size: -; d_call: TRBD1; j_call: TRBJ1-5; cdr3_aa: CASSLYGTGVQPQHF; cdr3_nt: TGTGCCAGCAGTTTATACGGGACAGGGGTTCAGCCCCAGCATTTT
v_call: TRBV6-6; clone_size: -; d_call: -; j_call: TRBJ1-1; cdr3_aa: CALNMTREAFF; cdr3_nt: TGTGCCCTTAATATGACACGTGAAGCTTTCTTT
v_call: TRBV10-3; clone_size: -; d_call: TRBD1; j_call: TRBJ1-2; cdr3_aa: CAISQTGGDYGYTF; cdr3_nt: TGTGCCATCAGTCAGACAGGGGGCGACTATGGCTACACCTTC
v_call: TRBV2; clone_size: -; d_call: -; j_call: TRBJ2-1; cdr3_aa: CASRRGVEQFF; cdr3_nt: TGTGCCAGCAGAAGGGGTGTTGAGCAGTTCTTC
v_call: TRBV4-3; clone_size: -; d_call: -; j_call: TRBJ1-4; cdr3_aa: CASSQSRGAEKLFF; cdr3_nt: TGCGCCAGCAGCCAAAGTCGAGGCGCGGAAAAACTGTTTTTT
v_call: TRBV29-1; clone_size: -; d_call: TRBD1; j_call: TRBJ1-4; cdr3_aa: CSVAPTGANEKLFF; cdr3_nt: TGCAGCGTTGCCCCGACAGGGGCTAATGAAAAACTGTTTTTT
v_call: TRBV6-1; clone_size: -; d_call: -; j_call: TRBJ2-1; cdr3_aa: CASSEGSAHNEQFF; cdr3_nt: TGTGCCAGCAGTGAAGGGAGCGCCCACAATGAGCAGTTCTTC